This T cell receptor (beta chain) emerged from a study of blood T cell repertoires in COVID-19. Whole-study context: Acute and convalescent COVID-19 specimens originated in the United States, Italy and Spain. The cDNA or gDNA used as material had been derived from T cells, B-cell-depleted T cells, or PBMCs.

In the study's own analysis: Estimated nucleated cell counts came from reference gene primer amplification. Only in-frame clones appear in the TCRdb table, and some are missing; sequencing was by immunoSEQ multiplex PCR. That table furnishes V, J and clone size, whereas the DNA furnished D and trimming. The sample lists 15,000 to 25,000 clones, approximately 84% occurring once. Germline CDR1 reads MNHEY; CDR2 reads SMNVEV (reference sequence). Trimming left V 11 bases short and J 0 bases short, with 17 bases between. The CDR3 length is 15 residues. The genes are TRBV27 and TRBJ2-1; possible D gene TRBD2, 7 bases. Sequenced: peripheral blood. This clonotype was sampled from a human donor with active COVID-19. The donor label of this sample is uncertain. CDR3 in amino acids: CAVRGGGGSYNEQFF. The CDR3 DNA follows: TGTGCCGTAAGGGGGGGCGGAGGCTCCTACAATGAGCAGTTCTTC.